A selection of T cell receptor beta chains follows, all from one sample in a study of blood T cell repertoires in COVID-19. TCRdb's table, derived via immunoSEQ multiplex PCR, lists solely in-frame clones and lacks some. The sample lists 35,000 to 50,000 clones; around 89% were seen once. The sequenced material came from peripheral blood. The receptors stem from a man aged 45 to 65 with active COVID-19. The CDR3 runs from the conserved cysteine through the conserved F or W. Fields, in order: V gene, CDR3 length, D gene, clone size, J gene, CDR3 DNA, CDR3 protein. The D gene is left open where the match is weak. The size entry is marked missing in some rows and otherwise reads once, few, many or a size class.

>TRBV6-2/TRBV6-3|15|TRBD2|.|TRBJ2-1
TGTGCCAGCAGTTACGGGGGGGTAATCTACAATGAGCAGTTCTTC
CASSYGGVIYNEQFF
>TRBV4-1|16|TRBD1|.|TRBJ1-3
TGCGCCAGCAGCCCCTTGGGACAGGGGCAGTCAAACACCATATATTTT
CASSPLGQGQSNTIYF
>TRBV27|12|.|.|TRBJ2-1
TGTGCCAGCTATGATCCAACGGGTGAGCAGTTCTTC
CASYDPTGEQFF
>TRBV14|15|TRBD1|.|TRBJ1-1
TGTGCCAGCAGCCAAAAGCAGGGGGCCACGAGGCGGGCTTTCTTT
CASSQKQGATRRAFF
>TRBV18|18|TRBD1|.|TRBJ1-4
TGTGCCAGCTCACCCCGGAGAGCGCAGGGGGCAACTAATGAAAAACTGTTTTTT
CASSPRRAQGATNEKLFF
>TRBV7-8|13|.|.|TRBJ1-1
TGTGCCAGCAGCTTAGTTGGGGAGACTGAAGCTTTCTTT
CASSLVGETEAFF
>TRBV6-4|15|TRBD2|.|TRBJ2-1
TGTGCCAGCAGTGATACTAGCGGGGACCACAATGAGCAGTTCTTC
CASSDTSGDHNEQFF
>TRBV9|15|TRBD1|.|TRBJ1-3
TGTGCCAGCAATCCGGGGACAGGGTCAGGAAACACCATATATTTT
CASNPGTGSGNTIYF
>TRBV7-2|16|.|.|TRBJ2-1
TGTGCCAGCAGCTTAGGCGGCAGGGGTCCTTACAATGAGCAGTTCTTC
CASSLGGRGPYNEQFF
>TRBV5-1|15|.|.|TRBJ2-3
TGCGCCAGCAGCGTTGGACAGCGGGAAAGGGATACGCAGTATTTT
CASSVGQRERDTQYF
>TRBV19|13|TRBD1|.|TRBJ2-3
TGTGCCAGTAAGGACAGGGTAGTAGATACGCAGTATTTT
CASKDRVVDTQYF
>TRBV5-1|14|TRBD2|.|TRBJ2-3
TGCGCCAGCAGCTTGGTTAGGGGAGGGGATACGCAGTATTTT
CASSLVRGGDTQYF
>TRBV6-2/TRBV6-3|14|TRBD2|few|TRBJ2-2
TGTGCCAGCAGCTCGACTAGCCCCACCGGGGAGCTGTTTTTT
CASSSTSPTGELFF
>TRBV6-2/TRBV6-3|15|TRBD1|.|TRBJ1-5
TGTGCCAGCAGCCGCAGACAGGGTTGGAATCAGCCCCAGCATTTT
CASSRRQGWNQPQHF
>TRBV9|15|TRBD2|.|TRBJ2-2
TGTGCCAGCAGCGTGGGGACTAGCTCTAGTGGGGAGCTGTTTTTT
CASSVGTSSSGELFF
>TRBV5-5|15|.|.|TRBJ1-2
TGTGCCAGCAGCCCAACAGGGCCCTATAACTATGGCTACACCTTC
CASSPTGPYNYGYTF
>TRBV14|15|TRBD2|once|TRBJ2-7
TGTGCCAGCAGCCAAATGGGGACTAGGAGGTCGAAGCAGTACTTC
CASSQMGTRRSKQYF
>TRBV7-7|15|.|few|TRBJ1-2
TGTGCTAGCAGCCCCCTTAGAGGGCGCGGCTATGGCTACACCTTC
CASSPLRGRGYGYTF
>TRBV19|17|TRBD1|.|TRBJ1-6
TGTGCCAGTAGTCTACCGGGACAGTCAGCCTATAATTCACCCCTCCACTTT
CASSLPGQSAYNSPLHF
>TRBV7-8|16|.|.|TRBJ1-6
TGTGCCAGCAGCTTAGCGACCCAGGGTCGCAATTCACCCCTCCACTTT
CASSLATQGRNSPLHF
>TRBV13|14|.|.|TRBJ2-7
TGTGCCAGCAGCCCCACTCCCGACTCCTACGAGCAGTACTTC
CASSPTPDSYEQYF
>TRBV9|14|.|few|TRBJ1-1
TGTGCCAGCAGCGTAGGGGCAGGCAACACTGAAGCTTTCTTT
CASSVGAGNTEAFF
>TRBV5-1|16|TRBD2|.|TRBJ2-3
TGCGCCAGCAGCTGGACTAGCGGGGGGACCACAGATACGCAGTATTTT
CASSWTSGGTTDTQYF
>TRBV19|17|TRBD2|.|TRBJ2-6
TGTGCCAGTAGTCGAGGTAGCGGGGAGTCTGGGGCCAACGTCCTGACTTTC
CASSRGSGESGANVLTF
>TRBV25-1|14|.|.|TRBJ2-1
TGTGCCAGCAGTGAATATGTAGTACAGAATGAGCAGTTCTTC
CASSEYVVQNEQFF
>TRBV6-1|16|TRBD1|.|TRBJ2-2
TGTGCCAGCAGTGTCAAACCCACAGGGGTTCGCGGGGAGCTGTTTTTT
CASSVKPTGVRGELFF
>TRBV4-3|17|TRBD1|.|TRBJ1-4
TGCGCCAGCAGCCAAGATGATCGGGGACAGGGTCGGGGAAAACTGTTTTTT
CASSQDDRGQGRGKLFF
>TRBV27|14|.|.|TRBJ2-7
TGTGCCAGCAGTTTAGTCGGGGGTGACTACGAGCAGTACTTC
CASSLVGGDYEQYF
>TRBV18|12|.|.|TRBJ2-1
TGTGCCAGCTCGCCAACACGAGGGGAGCAGTTCTTC
CASSPTRGEQFF
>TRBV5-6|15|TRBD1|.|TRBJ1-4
TGTGCCAGCAGCACTGGGACAGTTGCTAATGAAAAACTGTTTTTT
CASSTGTVANEKLFF
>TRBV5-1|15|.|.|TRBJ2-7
TGCGCCAGCAGCTGGGGGGGCCAGGGAACCGGTGAGCAGTACTTC
CASSWGGQGTGEQYF
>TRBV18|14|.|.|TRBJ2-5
TGTGCCAGCTCCAACGTCGGGGGTCAAGAGACCCAGTACTTC
CASSNVGGQETQYF
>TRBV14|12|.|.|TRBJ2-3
TGTGCCAGCAGCCAACTCCCCGATACGCAGTATTTT
CASSQLPDTQYF
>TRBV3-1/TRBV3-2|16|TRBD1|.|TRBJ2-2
TGTGCCAGCAGCCAAGGTTCAGGGGGCAACACCGGGGAGCTGTTTTTT
CASSQGSGGNTGELFF
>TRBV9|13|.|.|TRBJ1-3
TGTGCCAGCAGCGTTGGCCCCGGAAACACCATATATTTT
CASSVGPGNTIYF
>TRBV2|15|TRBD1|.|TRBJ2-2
TGTGCCAGCGGCTACAGGGGGTCGGACACCGGGGAGCTGTTTTTT
CASGYRGSDTGELFF
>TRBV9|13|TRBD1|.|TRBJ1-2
TGTGCCAGCAGCGTAGCAGGGGGATATGGCTACACCTTC
CASSVAGGYGYTF
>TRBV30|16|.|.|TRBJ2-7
TGTGCCTGGAGTGCCCCCTGGCGAAGGGGAATATGGGAGCAGTACTTC
CAWSAPWRRGIWEQYF
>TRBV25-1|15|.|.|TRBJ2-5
TGTGCCAGCAGTGAAAGTGGCACACCCAAGGAGACCCAGTACTTC
CASSESGTPKETQYF
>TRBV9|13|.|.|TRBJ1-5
TGTGCCAGCAGCACCGCAGGGAATCAGCCCCAGCATTTT
CASSTAGNQPQHF
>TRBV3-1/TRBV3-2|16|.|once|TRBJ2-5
TGTGCCAGCAGCCAAGGGACAGCCACCGCCCAAGAGACCCAGTACTTC
CASSQGTATAQETQYF
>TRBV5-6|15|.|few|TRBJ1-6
TGTGCCAGCAGCTTGGTCGGGGACTATAATTCACCCCTCCACTTT
CASSLVGDYNSPLHF
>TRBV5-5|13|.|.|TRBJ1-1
TGTGCCAGCAGACAGATCATGAACACTGAAGCTTTCTTT
CASRQIMNTEAFF
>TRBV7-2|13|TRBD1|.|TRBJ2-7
TGTGCCAGCAGCGCGGACAGGGCGGGAGAGCAGTACTTC
CASSADRAGEQYF
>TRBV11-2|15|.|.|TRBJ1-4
TGTGCCAGCAGGAACTGGGGGACATCAGATGAAAAACTGTTTTTT
CASRNWGTSDEKLFF